This T cell receptor beta chain emerged from a study of T cell responses to AZD1222 COVID-19 vaccine. Overall study findings and caveats: Spike-specific TCR breadth and depth rose after two AZD1222 doses. Distributed over spike, vaccine-associated CD4 TCRs predominated at 160-218 and 743-854. Donor demographics were predominantly white British with a female majority; clonal diversity may be underestimated.

Trimming took 4 bases from V and 5 from J; bases not matched to a gene: 11. The germline V gene encodes CDR1 SGHRS and CDR2 YFSETQ. This CDR3 region has 15 residues. The repertoire was sequenced with immunoSEQ multiplex PCR; TCRdb's copy has only in-frame clones and lacks some. The sample lists around 100,000 clones, more than 70% occurring once. Worth noting for this clone: As yet, its antigen is unknown.

This chain joins TRBV5-1 and TRBJ1-2; 7 bases fit TRBD1. Sequencing was performed on peripheral blood, taken on day 0 of MenACWY control vaccination. The sequence was obtained from an adult in good health. The CDR3 nucleotides are TGCGCCAGCAGCGTAGACGGGACAGAGCTTTATGGCTACACCTTC. Protein: CASSVDGTELYGYTF. Filled out from reference TRBV5-1 and TRBJ1-2, the complete variable domain reads KAGVTQTPRYLIKTRGQQVTLSCSPISGHRSVSWYQQTPGQGLQFLFEYFSETQRNKGNFPGRFSGRQFSNSRSEMNVSTLELGDSALYLCASSVDGTELYGYTFGSGTRLTVV.